This T cell receptor beta chain emerged from a study of T cells expressing NK-cell markers (dated by TCRdb to the early 2020s). Looking at the study overall: Seven or eight donors provided sorted CD3+CD56+NKG2C+, CD3+CD56+NKG2C- and CD3+CD56-NKG2C+ T-cell subsets, whose TCR beta-chain repertoires were profiled. The libraries were sequenced on Illumina HiSeq 2000/2500, MiSeq or NextSeq, producing 2 x 150 bp reads. Of the eight sequenced donors, seven were found to be HCMV-seropositive and one was found to be HCMV-seronegative. The study sequenced eight donors, all healthy volunteers chosen at random: three men and five women. What the authors observed across the whole study: It remained unclear whether the expanded NKG2C-expressing T cell clones were specific for HCMV antigens. Those dominant clonotypes were again the most abundant among CD3+CD56-NKG2C+ cells in a handful of donors, at roughly 25-65%. In a handful of donors, the dominant CD3+CD56+NKG2C+ clonotypes were found to rank among the top 10 CD8+ clonotypes and to make up 1.0-7.0% of CD8+ T cells.

The sequencer listed for this sample is Illumina HiSeq 2000. TCR beta cDNA libraries were made by 5'RACE template switching that added a universal primer site and unique molecular identifiers. Priming for cDNA synthesis came from the TCR beta constant segment, and two successive PCR amplification steps followed. In the paper's pipeline: MIGEC handled demultiplexing of the reads and grouping by UMI, while MiTCR was used to assemble and quantify clonotypes. Only TCR cDNA sequences supported by at least two reads were kept to exclude erroneous sequences. The tcR package was used for downstream repertoire analysis, and clonotypes were matched across fractions by CDR3 nucleotide sequence plus V segment. VDJmatch was used to annotate antigen specificity against VDJdb, with one amino acid substitution in CDR3 permitted. The reads were reprocessed in TCRdb, with one entry per CDR3 protein sequence and no accompanying DNA. TCRdb's processing, not the study's, gives the V and J calls here. This sample's table lists 450,000 to 600,000 distinct CDR3 sequences. The top ten clones comprise approximately 3.5% of the sample.

The CDR3 measures 14 amino acids from cysteine to phenylalanine. Only the protein is on record. CDR1 and CDR2, per the germline V gene, are LGHNT and FRNRAP. Note on this clonotype: What antigen it recognizes has not been identified.

HCMV-specific IgG was detected in serum with a commercial ELISA kit to determine HCMV serostatus. Peripheral blood mononuclear cells were isolated from blood by Ficoll density gradient centrifugation. The sequence links TRBV12-5 to TRBJ2-1. This sequence originates from a man aged 18 to 30 in good health. Donor details come from another sample of the same person, matched by shared clones. Specimen: blood T cells: a sorted CD56 or NKG2C T cell subset, CD4+ or CD8+ T cells, or bulk PBMC T cells (not recorded which). Here the CDR3 is given as CASGLVDSRTYGVF.